This T cell receptor beta chain originates from a study of OX40 agonist ivuxolimab in advanced cancers. As for the study in general: Each dose-escalation patient presented with hepatocellular carcinoma, melanoma, renal cell or head and neck cancer. Earlier treatment with anti-PD-1, anti-PD-L1 or anti-CTLA-4 was permitted, and around 43% had received some.

V was pared by 6 bases and J by 5 bases, with 12 bases of the junction left unmatched. The CDR3 covers 15 residues. Germline V gene data show CDR1 as LNHNV and CDR2 as YYDKDF (reference sequence). Comments on this clone: Antigen unknown.

Study findings and constraints: At 0.1 to 3.0 mg/kg, CD4+ and CD8+ blood T cells expanded clonally by week 6. Determination of antigen specificity was not performed for the expanded peripheral T cells.

The assay was immunoSEQ multiplex PCR, and TCRdb's table has in-frame clones only and misses some. Of about 19,000 clones listed, around two thirds are singletons. The specimen comprised CD4+ or CD8+ T cells sorted from blood, sampled in a trial of the OX40 agonist ivuxolimab. This chain joins TRBV15 and TRBJ2-5, with TRBD1 matching over 7 bases. This receptor was identified in an adult with an advanced solid tumor such as melanoma, head and neck, liver or kidney cancer. The CDR3, as DNA: TGTGCCACCAGTTTCGGGACAGCCCCAGGGGAGACCCAGTACTTC. Translating it yields CATSFGTAPGETQYF.